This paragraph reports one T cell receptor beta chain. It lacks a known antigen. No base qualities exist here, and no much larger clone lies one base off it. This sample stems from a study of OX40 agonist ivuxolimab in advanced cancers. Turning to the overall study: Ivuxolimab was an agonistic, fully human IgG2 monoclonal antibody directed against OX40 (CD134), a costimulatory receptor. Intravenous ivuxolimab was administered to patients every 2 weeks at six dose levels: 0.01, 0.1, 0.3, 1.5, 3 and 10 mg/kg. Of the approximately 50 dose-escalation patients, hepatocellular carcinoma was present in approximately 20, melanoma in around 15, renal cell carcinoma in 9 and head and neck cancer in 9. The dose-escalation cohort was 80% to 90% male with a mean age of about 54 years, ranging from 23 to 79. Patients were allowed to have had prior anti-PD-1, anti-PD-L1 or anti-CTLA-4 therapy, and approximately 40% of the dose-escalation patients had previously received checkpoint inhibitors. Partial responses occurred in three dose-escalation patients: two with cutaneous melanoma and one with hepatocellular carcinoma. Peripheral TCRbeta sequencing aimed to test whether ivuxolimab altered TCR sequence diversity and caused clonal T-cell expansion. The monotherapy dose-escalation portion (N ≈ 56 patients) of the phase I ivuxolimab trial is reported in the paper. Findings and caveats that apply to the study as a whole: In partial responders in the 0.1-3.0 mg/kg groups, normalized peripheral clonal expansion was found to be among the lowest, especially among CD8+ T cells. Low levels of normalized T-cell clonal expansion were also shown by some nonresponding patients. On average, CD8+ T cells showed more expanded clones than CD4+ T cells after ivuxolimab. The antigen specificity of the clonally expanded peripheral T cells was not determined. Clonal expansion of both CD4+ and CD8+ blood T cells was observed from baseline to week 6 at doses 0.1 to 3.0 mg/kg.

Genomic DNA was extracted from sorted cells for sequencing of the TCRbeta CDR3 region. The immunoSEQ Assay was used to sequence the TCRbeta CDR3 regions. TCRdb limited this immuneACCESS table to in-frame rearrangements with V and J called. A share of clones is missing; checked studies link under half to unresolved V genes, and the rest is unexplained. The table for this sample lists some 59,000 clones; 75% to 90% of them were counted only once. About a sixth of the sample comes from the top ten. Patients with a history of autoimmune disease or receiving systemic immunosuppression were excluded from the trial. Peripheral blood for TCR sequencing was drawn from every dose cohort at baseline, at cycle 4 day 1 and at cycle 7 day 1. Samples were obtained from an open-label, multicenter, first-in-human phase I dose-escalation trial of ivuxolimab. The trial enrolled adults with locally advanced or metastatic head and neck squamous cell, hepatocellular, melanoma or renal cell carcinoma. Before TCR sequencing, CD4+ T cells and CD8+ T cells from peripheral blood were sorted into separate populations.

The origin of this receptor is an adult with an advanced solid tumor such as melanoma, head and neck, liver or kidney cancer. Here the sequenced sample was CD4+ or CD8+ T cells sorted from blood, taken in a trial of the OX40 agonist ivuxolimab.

The nucleotides are TGTGCCAGCTCACCGGACGCGGGGACTAACAATTCACCCCTCCACTTT. Its protein is CASSPDAGTNNSPLHF. This receptor chain uses TRBV18 and TRBJ1-6; D gene: possibly TRBD1, on 5 matching bases. V is pared back by 3 bases and J by 7 bases, with 16 bases lying between the germline termini. The CDR3 runs 16 residues from the cysteine to the phenylalanine. The only DNA kept is the CDR3, 48 bases in frame from the first base. Via the germline V gene, CDR1 is KGHSH and CDR2 LQKENI.